This is a list of T cell receptor beta chains from one sample in a study of preoperative IRX-2 immunotherapy in early breast cancer. Method: immunoSEQ multiplex PCR; TCRdb's copy keeps in-frame clones and lacks some. This sample yields approximately 100,000 clones, of which roughly 90% are seen a single time; roughly 2% belongs to the top ten. Sample: tumor tissue, taken after IRX-2 immunotherapy. These receptors were taken from a human donor with breast cancer. CDR3s include the opening cysteine and the closing phenylalanine or tryptophan. A D gene is named only where the DNA matches it firmly. Size tells how often a clone was seen (once, few, many) or the class of an expanded clone, and some rows leave it out.

clone_size: .
j_call: TRBJ2-5
d_call: .
v_call: TRBV29-1
cdr3_length: 12
cdr3_aa: CSVEARRETQYF
cdr3_nt: TGCAGCGTTGAAGCCCGTCGGGAGACCCAGTACTTC

clone_size: .
j_call: TRBJ1-2
d_call: .
v_call: TRBV11-3
cdr3_length: 14
cdr3_aa: CASSLKAGAGGYTF
cdr3_nt: TGTGCCAGCAGCCTCAAAGCGGGGGCGGGAGGCTACACCTTC

clone_size: once
j_call: TRBJ2-2
d_call: .
v_call: TRBV7-8
cdr3_length: 14
cdr3_aa: CASSLRGNTAELFF
cdr3_nt: TGTGCCAGCAGCTTACGAGGTAACACCGCGGAGCTGTTTTTT

clone_size: .
j_call: TRBJ2-7
d_call: TRBD1
v_call: TRBV6-1
cdr3_length: 15
cdr3_aa: CASSEAEQGPYEQYF
cdr3_nt: TGTGCCAGCAGTGAAGCAGAACAGGGGCCTTACGAGCAGTACTTC

clone_size: .
j_call: TRBJ2-7
d_call: TRBD2
v_call: TRBV5-1
cdr3_length: 14
cdr3_aa: CASSMTSGLEEQYF
cdr3_nt: TGCGCCAGCAGCATGACTAGCGGGCTGGAGGAGCAGTACTTC

clone_size: few
j_call: TRBJ2-7
d_call: .
v_call: TRBV12-2
cdr3_length: 14
cdr3_aa: CATQGSLSSYEQYF
cdr3_nt: TGTGCCACCCAAGGGTCTTTGAGCTCCTACGAGCAGTACTTC

clone_size: .
j_call: TRBJ1-5
d_call: .
v_call: TRBV30
cdr3_length: 12
cdr3_aa: CAWKHSNQPQHF
cdr3_nt: TGTGCCTGGAAGCATAGCAATCAGCCCCAGCATTTT

clone_size: .
j_call: TRBJ2-1
d_call: .
v_call: TRBV2
cdr3_length: 15
cdr3_aa: CASKMAAVAYNEQFF
cdr3_nt: TGTGCCAGCAAAATGGCCGCCGTGGCCTACAATGAGCAGTTCTTC

clone_size: .
j_call: TRBJ1-1
d_call: TRBD1
v_call: TRBV19
cdr3_length: 17
cdr3_aa: CASSIRTSGGLNTEAFF
cdr3_nt: TGTGCCAGTAGTATCCGGACTTCAGGGGGCTTGAACACTGAAGCTTTCTTT

clone_size: few
j_call: TRBJ2-2
d_call: .
v_call: TRBV29-1
cdr3_length: 12
cdr3_aa: CSVGVGTGELFF
cdr3_nt: TGCAGCGTGGGGGTCGGTACCGGGGAGCTGTTTTTT

clone_size: .
j_call: TRBJ2-3
d_call: TRBD1
v_call: TRBV18
cdr3_length: 14
cdr3_aa: CASSRLGQGDTQYF
cdr3_nt: TGTGCCAGCTCTCGCCTCGGACAGGGGGATACGCAGTATTTT

clone_size: .
j_call: TRBJ1-2
d_call: TRBD1
v_call: TRBV5-1
cdr3_length: 15
cdr3_aa: CASSRDRGANYGYTF
cdr3_nt: TGCGCCAGCAGCCGGGACAGGGGAGCTAACTATGGCTACACCTTC

clone_size: .
j_call: TRBJ1-4
d_call: TRBD1
v_call: TRBV5-1
cdr3_length: 14
cdr3_aa: CASSLLGQGEKLFF
cdr3_nt: TGCGCCAGCAGCTTGCTCGGACAGGGTGAAAAACTGTTTTTT

clone_size: .
j_call: TRBJ2-7
d_call: TRBD2
v_call: TRBV28
cdr3_length: 16
cdr3_aa: CASSPGGSRSDYEQYF
cdr3_nt: TGTGCCAGCAGCCCGGGGGGGTCCAGATCGGACTACGAGCAGTACTTC

clone_size: .
j_call: TRBJ1-2
d_call: .
v_call: TRBV15
cdr3_length: 15
cdr3_aa: CATSRSPGINYGYTF
cdr3_nt: TGTGCCACCAGCAGATCACCCGGGATCAACTATGGCTACACCTTC

clone_size: .
j_call: TRBJ2-3
d_call: .
v_call: TRBV28
cdr3_length: 12
cdr3_aa: CASSLRTDTQYF
cdr3_nt: TGTGCCAGCAGTTTACGCACAGATACGCAGTATTTT

clone_size: .
j_call: TRBJ1-1
d_call: .
v_call: TRBV11-3
cdr3_length: 15
cdr3_aa: CASSLRRAVNTEAFF
cdr3_nt: TGTGCCAGCAGCTTAAGGAGGGCAGTGAACACTGAAGCTTTCTTT

clone_size: .
j_call: TRBJ1-1
d_call: TRBD1
v_call: TRBV30
cdr3_length: 12
cdr3_aa: CAWGQGNTEAFF
cdr3_nt: TGTGCCTGGGGACAGGGGAACACTGAAGCTTTCTTT

clone_size: .
j_call: TRBJ1-2
d_call: .
v_call: TRBV30
cdr3_length: 11
cdr3_aa: CAWRRGYGYTF
cdr3_nt: TGTGCCTGGAGGAGAGGCTATGGCTACACCTTC

clone_size: .
j_call: TRBJ1-5
d_call: .
v_call: TRBV15
cdr3_length: 16
cdr3_aa: CATSRDQGILFQPQHF
cdr3_nt: TGTGCCACCAGCAGAGATCAGGGAATTTTATTCCAGCCCCAGCATTTT

clone_size: few
j_call: TRBJ2-6
d_call: .
v_call: TRBV11-3
cdr3_length: 15
cdr3_aa: CASSRTGSGANVLTF
cdr3_nt: TGTGCCAGCAGCCGCACGGGGTCTGGGGCCAACGTCCTGACTTTC

clone_size: .
j_call: TRBJ1-4
d_call: TRBD1
v_call: TRBV11-3
cdr3_length: 18
cdr3_aa: CASSLITKQGATNEKLFF
cdr3_nt: TGTGCCAGCAGTCTCATAACAAAACAGGGGGCAACTAATGAAAAACTGTTTTTT

clone_size: .
j_call: TRBJ2-1
d_call: TRBD2
v_call: TRBV6-8
cdr3_length: 16
cdr3_aa: CASSNYLAGGDNEQFF
cdr3_nt: TGTGCCAGCAGTAATTACCTAGCGGGAGGTGACAATGAGCAGTTCTTC

clone_size: .
j_call: TRBJ1-5
d_call: .
v_call: TRBV2
cdr3_length: 13
cdr3_aa: CASRSGGDQPQHF
cdr3_nt: TGTGCCAGCAGGTCGGGGGGCGATCAGCCCCAGCATTTT

clone_size: .
j_call: TRBJ1-1
d_call: .
v_call: TRBV19
cdr3_length: 13
cdr3_aa: CASSRQEGTEAFF
cdr3_nt: TGTGCCAGTAGTAGACAGGAGGGCACTGAAGCTTTCTTT

clone_size: .
j_call: TRBJ1-1
d_call: .
v_call: TRBV7-8
cdr3_length: 13
cdr3_aa: CASRGGTGTEAFF
cdr3_nt: TGTGCCAGCAGAGGAGGGACGGGCACTGAAGCTTTCTTT

clone_size: .
j_call: TRBJ1-1
d_call: TRBD1
v_call: TRBV7-7
cdr3_length: 15
cdr3_aa: CASSRGGTGRAEAFF
cdr3_nt: TGTGCCAGCAGCCGCGGGGGGACAGGGAGGGCTGAAGCTTTCTTT

clone_size: .
j_call: TRBJ2-7
d_call: .
v_call: TRBV6-8
cdr3_length: 17
cdr3_aa: CASSYFGLGNRGYEQYF
cdr3_nt: TGTGCCAGCAGTTACTTCGGTTTGGGGAACAGAGGCTACGAGCAGTACTTC

clone_size: .
j_call: TRBJ1-5
d_call: .
v_call: TRBV18
cdr3_length: 16
cdr3_aa: CASSPTGDNSNQPQHF
cdr3_nt: TGTGCCAGCTCACCGACAGGAGACAATAGCAATCAGCCCCAGCATTTT

clone_size: .
j_call: TRBJ1-1
d_call: .
v_call: TRBV19
cdr3_length: 14
cdr3_aa: CASTGTRGNTEAFF
cdr3_nt: TGTGCCAGTACAGGGACCCGCGGGAACACTGAAGCTTTCTTT

clone_size: .
j_call: TRBJ1-6
d_call: .
v_call: TRBV6-8
cdr3_length: 15
cdr3_aa: CASMRWQDGNSPLHF
cdr3_nt: TGTGCCAGCATGAGGTGGCAGGATGGAAATTCACCCCTCCACTTT

clone_size: .
j_call: TRBJ1-5
d_call: .
v_call: TRBV28
cdr3_length: 16
cdr3_aa: CASSLGGTLSNQPQHF
cdr3_nt: TGTGCCAGCAGTTTGGGCGGAACCTTGAGCAATCAGCCCCAGCATTTT

clone_size: .
j_call: TRBJ1-5
d_call: .
v_call: TRBV11-3
cdr3_length: 15
cdr3_aa: CASSPGTAFDQPQHF
cdr3_nt: TGTGCCAGCAGCCCAGGGACTGCTTTCGATCAGCCCCAGCATTTT

clone_size: once
j_call: TRBJ2-3
d_call: .
v_call: TRBV15
cdr3_length: 15
cdr3_aa: CATSRVKRSTDTQYF
cdr3_nt: TGTGCCACCAGCAGAGTTAAGAGAAGCACAGATACGCAGTATTTT

clone_size: .
j_call: TRBJ2-2
d_call: TRBD2
v_call: TRBV23-1
cdr3_length: 16
cdr3_aa: CASSPGLAGATGELFF
cdr3_nt: TGCGCCAGCAGCCCCGGACTAGCGGGGGCCACCGGGGAGCTGTTTTTT

clone_size: once
j_call: TRBJ2-7
d_call: .
v_call: TRBV11-1
cdr3_length: 15
cdr3_aa: CASSLFHRQNDEQYF
cdr3_nt: TGTGCCAGCAGCTTGTTTCACCGGCAGAACGACGAGCAGTACTTC

clone_size: few
j_call: TRBJ2-5
d_call: .
v_call: TRBV6-8
cdr3_length: 13
cdr3_aa: CASSDVGSETQYF
cdr3_nt: TGTGCCAGCAGCGACGTGGGGAGCGAGACCCAGTACTTC

clone_size: .
j_call: TRBJ2-1
d_call: .
v_call: TRBV28
cdr3_length: 14
cdr3_aa: CASSLVGGSDEQFF
cdr3_nt: TGTGCCAGCAGTCTGGTGGGGGGCAGCGATGAGCAGTTCTTC

clone_size: .
j_call: TRBJ1-1
d_call: TRBD1
v_call: TRBV5-1
cdr3_length: 15
cdr3_aa: CASSLQGASQTEAFF
cdr3_nt: TGCGCCAGCAGCTTACAGGGGGCGTCACAAACTGAAGCTTTCTTT

clone_size: .
j_call: TRBJ1-3
d_call: .
v_call: TRBV7-2
cdr3_length: 13
cdr3_aa: CASSAREGHTIYF
cdr3_nt: TGTGCCAGCAGCGCACGGGAGGGACACACCATATATTTT

clone_size: .
j_call: TRBJ1-3
d_call: .
v_call: TRBV28
cdr3_length: 14
cdr3_aa: CASSRRTHGNTIYF
cdr3_nt: TGTGCCAGCAGCCGTAGGACACACGGAAACACCATATATTTT

clone_size: .
j_call: TRBJ2-3
d_call: .
v_call: TRBV9
cdr3_length: 12
cdr3_aa: CASSEFEGTQYF
cdr3_nt: TGTGCCAGCAGTGAATTTGAGGGTACGCAGTATTTT

clone_size: .
j_call: TRBJ1-1
d_call: .
v_call: TRBV18
cdr3_length: 14
cdr3_aa: CASSPDRGNTEAFF
cdr3_nt: TGTGCCAGCTCACCTGATAGGGGTAACACTGAAGCTTTCTTT

clone_size: .
j_call: TRBJ2-7
d_call: TRBD1
v_call: TRBV19
cdr3_length: 15
cdr3_aa: CASSLRDRGSYEQYF
cdr3_nt: TGTGCCAGTAGCCTCCGAGACAGGGGCTCCTACGAGCAGTACTTC

clone_size: .
j_call: TRBJ1-1
d_call: .
v_call: TRBV19
cdr3_length: 15
cdr3_aa: CASSIAATENTEAFF
cdr3_nt: TGTGCCAGTAGTATAGCCGCGACAGAAAACACTGAAGCTTTCTTT

clone_size: .
j_call: TRBJ1-4
d_call: .
v_call: TRBV11-3
cdr3_length: 14
cdr3_aa: CASSQGGTRAGLFF
cdr3_nt: TGTGCCAGCAGCCAAGGGGGGACAAGGGCGGGACTGTTTTTT

clone_size: .
j_call: TRBJ2-3
d_call: .
v_call: TRBV18
cdr3_length: 12
cdr3_aa: CASSPNGDTQYF
cdr3_nt: TGTGCCAGCTCACCAAACGGGGATACGCAGTATTTT

clone_size: .
j_call: TRBJ1-2
d_call: .
v_call: TRBV28
cdr3_length: 14
cdr3_aa: CASSLRGVGYGYTF
cdr3_nt: TGTGCCAGCAGTTTAAGAGGGGTAGGGTATGGCTACACCTTC

clone_size: .
j_call: TRBJ1-5
d_call: TRBD1
v_call: TRBV7-7
cdr3_length: 16
cdr3_aa: CASSLSGTGGNQPQHF
cdr3_nt: TGTGCCAGCAGCTTATCCGGGACAGGGGGCAATCAGCCCCAGCATTTT

clone_size: .
j_call: TRBJ1-4
d_call: TRBD1
v_call: TRBV5-1
cdr3_length: 15
cdr3_aa: CASSLIQGASEKLFF
cdr3_nt: TGCGCCAGCAGCCTAATACAGGGGGCTAGTGAAAAACTGTTTTTT

clone_size: .
j_call: TRBJ1-2
d_call: .
v_call: TRBV30
cdr3_length: 13
cdr3_aa: CAWSGNRLDGYTF
cdr3_nt: TGTGCCTGGAGTGGTAACAGACTTGATGGCTACACCTTC